A single sample is the source of the 22 T cell receptor beta chains below, sequenced in a study of T cells expressing NK-cell markers. TCRdb reprocessed the 5' RACE reads and stores each CDR3 protein as one record, lacking DNA. Seen in this sample are about 260,000 distinct CDR3 sequences; the ten most common clones hold about 0.39%. Sequences were obtained from blood T cells: a sorted CD56 or NKG2C T cell subset, CD4+ or CD8+ T cells, or bulk PBMC T cells (not recorded which). These receptors were taken from a young man in good health.

V gene TRBV20-1 combines with J gene TRBJ1-1; TCRdb proposes TRBD1, but this gene call is untestable without DNA. The CDR3 length is 14 residues. Germline V lookup: CDR1 DFQATT, CDR2 SNEGSKA (reference sequence). The CDR3 sequence is CSARDGLSNTEAFF.

This chain links TRBV12-3 or TRBV12-4 with TRBJ2-5; the TRBD1 assignment by TCRdb is unverifiable without DNA. The CDR3 spans 13 residues. CDR3: CASRKGSRETQYF.

V and J are TRBV7-2 and TRBJ2-1; there is no DNA to check the TCRdb D call of TRBD2. This CDR3 comprises 16 residues. The germline V gene encodes CDR1 SGHTA and CDR2 FQGNSA. Here the CDR3 reads CASSLGASDPRHEQFF. The whole variable domain, filled in from reference TRBV7-2 and TRBJ2-1, reads GAGVSQSPSNKVTEKGKDVELRCDPISGHTALYWYRQSLGQGLEFLIYFQGNSAPDKSGLPSDRFSAERTGGSVSTLTIQRTQQEDSAVYLCASSLGASDPRHEQFFGPGTRLTVL.

The chain couples TRBV5-1 to TRBJ2-3; TCRdb lists TRBD2, though no DNA is available to test this call. The CDR3 totals 15 residues. Germline-derived CDR1 and CDR2 are SGHRS and YFSETQ. The chain's CDR3 is CATKQGLEVRDTQYF.

V is TRBV12-3 or TRBV12-4 and J is TRBJ2-5; TCRdb's assignment of TRBD1 cannot be checked, as there is no DNA. CDR3 length: 16 amino acids. The chain's CDR3 is CASSFDRGRPQETQYF.

The chain combines TRBV20-1 with TRBJ1-1; absent DNA, TCRdb's TRBD1 call cannot be checked. CDR3 length: 16 residues. The V gene's germline CDR1 is DFQATT and CDR2 SNEGSKA (reference sequence). CDR3 sequence: CSARTGQAGLDTEAFF.

V gene TRBV20-1 combines with J gene TRBJ2-7; TCRdb outputs TRBD1, but without DNA this stays unchecked. The CDR3 consists of 13 residues. Looked up from germline, CDR1 is DFQATT and CDR2 is SNEGSKA (reference sequence). The CDR3 reads CSAERQGRYEQYF.

The chain employs TRBV7-9 and TRBJ2-1; without DNA, the TCRdb call of TRBD2 cannot be checked. The CDR3 runs to 15 residues. Germline V CDR1 and CDR2: SEHNR, FQNEAQ (reference sequence). The CDR3 sequence is CASSFWLAGDNEQSF.

The chain is built from TRBV10-3 and TRBJ2-2; TCRdb selects TRBD1, and the lack of DNA leaves this call unchecked. Germline assignment: CDR1 ENHRY and CDR2 SYGVKD. CDR3 length: 14 residues. The CDR3 protein is CAISQGARGGELFF.

The chain is built from TRBV5-1 and TRBJ2-5; checking the TCRdb D call of TRBD2 is not possible without DNA. The CDR3 is 15 residues long. The germline gives CDR1 SGHRS, CDR2 YFSETQ. The CDR3 is CASSQPLAGEETQYF.

This chain uses TRBV20-1 with TRBJ2-1; without DNA, the TCRdb call of TRBD1 cannot be checked. Germline lookup yields CDR1 DFQATT and CDR2 SNEGSKA (reference sequence). The CDR3 contains 15 residues. Here the CDR3 reads CSASHRARMGNEQFF.

The chain joins TRBV5-1 to TRBJ2-1; without DNA, the TCRdb call of TRBD2 cannot be checked. Germline loops: CDR1 SGHRS, CDR2 YFSETQ. The length of the CDR3 is 16 residues. The CDR3 loop is CASGTSRLSSYNEQFF. The full variable domain, its missing parts supplied by reference TRBV5-1 and TRBJ2-1, is KAGVTQTPRYLIKTRGQQVTLSCSPISGHRSVSWYQQTPGQGLQFLFEYFSETQRNKGNFPGRFSGRQFSNSRSEMNVSTLELGDSALYLCASGTSRLSSYNEQFFGPGTRLTVL.

The gene calls are TRBV7-3 and TRBJ2-1; TCRdb outputs TRBD1, but without DNA this stays unchecked. This CDR3 spans 13 amino acids. Per the germline V gene, CDR1 is SGHTA and CDR2 is FQGTGA. CDR3: CASSLLGQGNWFF.

V and J are TRBV12-3 or TRBV12-4 and TRBJ2-1; TCRdb lists TRBD1, though no DNA is available to test this call. This CDR3 has 15 amino acids. This CDR3 is CASSLQAGAANEQFF.

The J gene is TRBJ2-1, the V gene TRBV12-3 or TRBV12-4; TCRdb names TRBD2, which stays unverified in the absence of DNA. This CDR3 has 14 amino acids. CDR3 amino acids: CASRPRRESDEQFF.

This rearrangement joins TRBV12-3 or TRBV12-4 to TRBJ2-7; without DNA, the TCRdb call of TRBD1 cannot be checked. This CDR3 spans 11 amino acids. CDR3 sequence reads: CASSQGGEQYF.

The chain has TRBV12-3 or TRBV12-4 and TRBJ1-5; the D gene TCRdb calls, TRBD1, cannot be checked with no DNA. The CDR3 runs to 14 residues. This chain's CDR3 is CASSLAGWNQPQHF.

The chain joins TRBV5-4 to TRBJ2-5; TCRdb's assignment of TRBD2 cannot be checked, as there is no DNA. CDR3 length: 15 residues. From germline, CDR1 is SGHNT and CDR2 YYREEE (reference sequence). This chain's CDR3 is CASSPGTSGRETQYF.

The CDR3 region is CASSPKPGLAAVSATDTQYF. The chain has TRBV18 and TRBJ2-3; TCRdb picks TRBD2, but there is no DNA to check that call. There are 20 residues in the CDR3. CDR1 KGHSH and CDR2 LQKENI come from the germline V gene.

V gene TRBV7-8 combines with J gene TRBJ1-1; TCRdb's D gene call, TRBD1, goes unchecked for lack of DNA. The CDR3 covers 16 residues. The V gene's germline CDR1 is SGHVS and CDR2 FQNEAQ. CDR3 sequence reads: CASSHGQLLLNTEAFF.

The chain combines TRBV20-1 with TRBJ1-4. CDR1 and CDR2 (germline): DFQATT, SNEGSKA (reference sequence). This CDR3 is 12 amino acids long. This CDR3 reads CSARGGNEKLFF.

The genes are TRBV9 and TRBJ1-1. Germline V gene data show CDR1 as SGDLS and CDR2 as YYNGEE. The CDR3 loop spans 13 amino acids. The CDR3 reads CASSSRSAAEAFF.